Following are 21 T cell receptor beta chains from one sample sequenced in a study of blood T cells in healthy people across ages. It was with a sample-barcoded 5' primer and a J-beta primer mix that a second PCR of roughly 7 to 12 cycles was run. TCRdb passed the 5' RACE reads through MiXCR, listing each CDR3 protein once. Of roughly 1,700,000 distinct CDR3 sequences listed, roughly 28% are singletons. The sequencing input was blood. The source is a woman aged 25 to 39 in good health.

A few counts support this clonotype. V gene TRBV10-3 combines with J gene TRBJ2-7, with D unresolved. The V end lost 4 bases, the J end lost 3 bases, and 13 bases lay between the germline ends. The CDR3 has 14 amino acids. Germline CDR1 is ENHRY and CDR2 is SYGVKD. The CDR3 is CAISAPQSIYEQYF. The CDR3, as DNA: TGTGCCATCAGTGCTCCCCAGTCGATCTACGAGCAGTACTTC.

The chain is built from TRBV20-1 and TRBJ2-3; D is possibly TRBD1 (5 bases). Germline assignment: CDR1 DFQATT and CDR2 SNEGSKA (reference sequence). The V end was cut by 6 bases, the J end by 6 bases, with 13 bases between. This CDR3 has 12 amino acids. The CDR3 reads CSAQGGSDTQYF. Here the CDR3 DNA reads TGCAGTGCCCAGGGCGGCTCCGATACGCAGTATTTT.

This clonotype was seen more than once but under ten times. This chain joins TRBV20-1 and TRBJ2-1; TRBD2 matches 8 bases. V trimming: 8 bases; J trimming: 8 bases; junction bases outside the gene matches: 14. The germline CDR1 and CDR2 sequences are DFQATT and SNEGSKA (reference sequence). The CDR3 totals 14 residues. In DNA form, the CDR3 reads TGCAGTTCCAATGCAGCGGGGGTAGGGGATGAGCAGTTCTTC. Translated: CSSNAAGVGDEQFF.

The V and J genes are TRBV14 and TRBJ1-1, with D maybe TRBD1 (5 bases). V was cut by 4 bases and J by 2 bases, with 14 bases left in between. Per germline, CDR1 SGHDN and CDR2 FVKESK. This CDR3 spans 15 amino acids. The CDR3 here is CASSRQTAKNTEAFF. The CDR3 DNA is TGTGCCAGCAGCCGCCAGACAGCGAAAAACACTGAAGCTTTCTTT.

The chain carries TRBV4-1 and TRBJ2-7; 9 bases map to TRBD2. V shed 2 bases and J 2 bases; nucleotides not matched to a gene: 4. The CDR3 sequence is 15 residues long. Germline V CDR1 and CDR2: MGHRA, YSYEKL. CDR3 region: CASSQRGGGAYEQYF. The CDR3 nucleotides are TGCGCCAGCAGCCAAAGGGGCGGGGGGGCCTACGAGCAGTACTTC.

CDR3 DNA sequence: TGCAGTGCTAGAGTAGGGCTTAATCAGCCCCAGCATTTT. Residues: CSARVGLNQPQHF. The rearrangement uses TRBV20-1 and TRBJ1-5; no reliable D call. With 1 base removed from V and 4 bases from J, the gap between germline ends came to 8 bases. The CDR3 spans 13 residues. Per the germline V gene, CDR1 is DFQATT and CDR2 is SNEGSKA (reference sequence).

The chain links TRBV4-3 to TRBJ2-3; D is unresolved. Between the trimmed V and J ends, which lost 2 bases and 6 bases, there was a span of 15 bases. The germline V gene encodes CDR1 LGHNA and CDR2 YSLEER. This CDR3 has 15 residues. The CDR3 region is CASSQSRRTEDTQYF. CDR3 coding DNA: TGCGCCAGCAGCCAAAGCAGAAGGACGGAGGATACGCAGTATTTT.

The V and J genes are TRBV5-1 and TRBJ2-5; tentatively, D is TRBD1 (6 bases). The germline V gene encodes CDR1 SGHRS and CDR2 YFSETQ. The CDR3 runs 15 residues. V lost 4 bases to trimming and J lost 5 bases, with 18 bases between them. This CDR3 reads CASSLPTGPGETQYF. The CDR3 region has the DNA TGCGCCAGCAGCCTCCCGACAGGCCCTGGGGAGACCCAGTACTTC.

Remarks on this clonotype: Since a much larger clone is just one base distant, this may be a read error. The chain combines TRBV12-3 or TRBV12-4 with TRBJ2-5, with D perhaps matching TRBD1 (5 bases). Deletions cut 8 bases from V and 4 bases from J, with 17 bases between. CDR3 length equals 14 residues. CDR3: CASSPHGRVETQYF. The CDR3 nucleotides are TGTGCCAGCTCCCCTCATGGCAGGGTAGAGACCCAGTACTTC.

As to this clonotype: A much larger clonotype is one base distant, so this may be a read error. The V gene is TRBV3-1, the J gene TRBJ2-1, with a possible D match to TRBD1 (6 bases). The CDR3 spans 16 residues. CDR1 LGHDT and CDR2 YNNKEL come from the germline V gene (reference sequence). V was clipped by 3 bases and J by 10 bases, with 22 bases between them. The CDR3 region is CASSQTNRDWTYEQFF. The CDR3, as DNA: TGTGCCAGCAGCCAGACCAACAGGGATTGGACCTACGAGCAGTTCTTC.

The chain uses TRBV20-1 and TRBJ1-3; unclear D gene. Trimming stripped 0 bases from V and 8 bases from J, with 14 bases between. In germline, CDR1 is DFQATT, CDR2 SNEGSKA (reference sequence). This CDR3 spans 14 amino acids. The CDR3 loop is CSARDPAAGDTIYF. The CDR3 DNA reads TGCAGTGCTAGAGATCCAGCCGCTGGGGACACCATATATTTT.

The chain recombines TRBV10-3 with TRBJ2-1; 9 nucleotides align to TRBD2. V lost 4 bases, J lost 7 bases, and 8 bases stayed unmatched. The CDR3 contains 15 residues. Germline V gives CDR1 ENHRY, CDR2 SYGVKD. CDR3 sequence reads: CAISANGGRDNEQFF. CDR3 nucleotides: TGTGCCATCAGTGCTAATGGCGGGAGGGATAATGAGCAGTTCTTC.

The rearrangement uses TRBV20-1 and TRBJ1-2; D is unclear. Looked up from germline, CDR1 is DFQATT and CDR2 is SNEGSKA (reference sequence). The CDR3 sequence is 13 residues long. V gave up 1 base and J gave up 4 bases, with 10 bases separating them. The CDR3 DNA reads TGCAGTGCTAGAGGTGACATGACCTATGGCTACACCTTC. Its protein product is CSARGDMTYGYTF.

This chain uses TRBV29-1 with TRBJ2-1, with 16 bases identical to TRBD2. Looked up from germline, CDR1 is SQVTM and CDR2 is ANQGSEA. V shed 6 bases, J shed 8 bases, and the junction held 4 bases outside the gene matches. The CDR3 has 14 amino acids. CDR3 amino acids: CSVVGLAGGYEQFF. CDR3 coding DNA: TGCAGCGTCGTGGGACTAGCGGGGGGGTATGAGCAGTTCTTC.

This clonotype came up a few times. CDR3 nucleotides: TGCAGCGTGAGCTCCTACAATGAGCAGTTCTTC. This sequence encodes CSVSSYNEQFF. The chain couples TRBV29-1 to TRBJ2-1; D not certain. Trimming removed 6 bases at V and 0 bases at J, with 3 bases between. Per germline, CDR1 SQVTM and CDR2 ANQGSEA. This CDR3 spans 11 amino acids.

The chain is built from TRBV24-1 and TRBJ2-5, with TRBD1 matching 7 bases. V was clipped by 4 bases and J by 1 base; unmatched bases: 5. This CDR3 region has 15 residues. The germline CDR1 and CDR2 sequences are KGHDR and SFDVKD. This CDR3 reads CATSEDGTAQETQYF. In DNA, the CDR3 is TGTGCCACCAGTGAGGATGGGACAGCCCAAGAGACCCAGTACTTC.

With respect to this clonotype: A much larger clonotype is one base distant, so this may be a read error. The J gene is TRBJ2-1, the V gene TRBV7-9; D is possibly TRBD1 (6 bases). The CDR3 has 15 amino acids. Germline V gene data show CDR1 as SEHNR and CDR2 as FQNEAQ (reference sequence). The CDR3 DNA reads TGTGCCAGCAGACAAACAGGGAGCTCCTACAATGAGCGGTTCTTC. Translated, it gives CASRQTGSSYNERFF.

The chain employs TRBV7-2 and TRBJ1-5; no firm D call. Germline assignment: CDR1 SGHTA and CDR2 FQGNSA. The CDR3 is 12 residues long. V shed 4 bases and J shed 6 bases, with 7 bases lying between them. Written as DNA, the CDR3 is TGTGCCAGCAGCTCGCCGCCTCAGCCCCAGCATTTT. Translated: CASSSPPQPQHF. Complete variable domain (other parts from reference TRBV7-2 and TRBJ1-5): GAGVSQSPSNKVTEKGKDVELRCDPISGHTALYWYRQSLGQGLEFLIYFQGNSAPDKSGLPSDRFSAERTGGSVSTLTIQRTQQEDSAVYLCASSSPPQPQHFGDGTRLSIL.

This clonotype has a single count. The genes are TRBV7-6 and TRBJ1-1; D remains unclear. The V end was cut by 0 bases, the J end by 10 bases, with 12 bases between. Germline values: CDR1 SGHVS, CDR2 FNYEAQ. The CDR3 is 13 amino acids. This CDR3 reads CASSLAQDWGAFF. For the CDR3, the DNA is TGTGCCAGCAGCTTAGCGCAGGATTGGGGAGCTTTCTTT.

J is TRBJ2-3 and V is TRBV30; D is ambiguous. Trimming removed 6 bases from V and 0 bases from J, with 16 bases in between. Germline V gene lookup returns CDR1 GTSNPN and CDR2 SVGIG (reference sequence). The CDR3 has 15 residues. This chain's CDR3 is CACLPSAFSTDTQYF. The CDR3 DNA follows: TGTGCCTGCCTCCCTTCAGCGTTCAGCACAGATACGCAGTATTTT.

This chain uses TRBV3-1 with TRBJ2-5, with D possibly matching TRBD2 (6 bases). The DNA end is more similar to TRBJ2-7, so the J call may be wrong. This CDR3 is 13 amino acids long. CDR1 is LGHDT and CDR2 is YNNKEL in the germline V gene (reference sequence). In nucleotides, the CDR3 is TGTGCCAGCAGCCGACGACTAGTCCACGAGCAGTACTTC. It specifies CASSRRLVHEQYF.